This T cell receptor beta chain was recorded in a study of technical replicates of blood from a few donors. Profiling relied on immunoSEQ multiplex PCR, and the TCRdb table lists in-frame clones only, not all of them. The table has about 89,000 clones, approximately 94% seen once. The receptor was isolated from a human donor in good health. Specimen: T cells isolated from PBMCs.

CDR3 in amino acids: CASQDRGLNGQYF. CDR3 bases: TGTGCCAGCCAAGACAGGGGGCTAAACGGGCAGTACTTC. The chain employs TRBV6-5 and TRBJ2-7, with TRBD1 matching over 10 bases. CDR3 length: 13 amino acids. Germline CDR1 reads MNHEY; CDR2 reads SVGAGI. The J segment lost 9 bases and the V segment lost 8 bases, leaving 10 bases of the junction unmatched.